This is a list of T cell receptor beta chains from one sample in a study of blood T cell repertoires in COVID-19. The table came from immunoSEQ multiplex PCR; TCRdb's copy has only in-frame clones and leaves some out. The table records 300,000 to 400,000 clones, approximately 90% of them present only once. The sample was PBMCs or T cells enriched from blood (not recorded which). These receptors originate from a young woman who had been exposed to COVID-19. CDR3s include the opening cysteine and the closing phenylalanine or tryptophan. A D gene is named only where the DNA matches it firmly. For some rows the clone size is stated as once, few or many, or as a class when expanded; others skip it.

d_gene	v_gene	len	j_gene	abundance	CDR3nt	CDR3aa
NA	TRBV5-1	12	TRBJ2-1	NA	TGCGCCAGCAGCGAGCCCAGAGGGGAGCAGTTCTTC	CASSEPRGEQFF
NA	TRBV12-3/TRBV12-4	13	TRBJ1-2	NA	TGTGCCAGCAGCCAGGACAGCCTCCTCGGCTACACCTTC	CASSQDSLLGYTF
TRBD2	TRBV9	16	TRBJ2-2	NA	TGTGCCAGCAGCGTTTTTAGCGGGGGGGCCGTAGGGGAGCTGTTTTTT	CASSVFSGGAVGELFF
NA	TRBV19	16	TRBJ1-4	NA	TGTGCCAGTAGTATGCGGGCGGGGGGCGCCGGCGAAAAACTGTTTTTT	CASSMRAGGAGEKLFF
TRBD1	TRBV12-5	17	TRBJ1-1	NA	TGTGCTAGTGGTTTGGTACTCGGCAGGGGGTTTAACACTGAAGCTTTCTTT	CASGLVLGRGFNTEAFF
TRBD1	TRBV5-1	14	TRBJ2-4	NA	TGCGCCAGCAGGCGTGGGACAGGTCTTAACATTCAGTACTTC	CASRRGTGLNIQYF
TRBD2	TRBV6-5	15	TRBJ2-1	NA	TGTGCCAGCAGTTACTCGCGACTAGCCAGCAATGAGCAGTTCTTC	CASSYSRLASNEQFF
TRBD2	TRBV6-5	14	TRBJ2-1	NA	TGTGCCAGCAGGGGCCCAGCGGGGGGACCGGAGCAGTTCTTC	CASRGPAGGPEQFF
TRBD1	TRBV9	15	TRBJ1-2	NA	TGTGCCAGCAGCGTAGGGACGACAGGGAACTATGGCTACACCTTC	CASSVGTTGNYGYTF
NA	TRBV5-1	14	TRBJ1-1	NA	TGCGCCAGCAGCCTGACAGGATCTGACACTGAAGCTTTCTTT	CASSLTGSDTEAFF
TRBD1	TRBV27	14	TRBJ2-2	NA	TGTGCCAGCGGAGACAGGGACCCCACCGGGGAGCTGTTTTTT	CASGDRDPTGELFF
TRBD1	TRBV29-1	11	TRBJ1-1	NA	TGCAGCGTCCGACAGGGGGCTGAAGCTTTCTTT	CSVRQGAEAFF
TRBD1	TRBV12-3/TRBV12-4	13	TRBJ1-2	NA	TGTGCCAGCACCCAGGACAGGTTCAATGGCTACACCTTC	CASTQDRFNGYTF
TRBD2	TRBV28	17	TRBJ2-6	NA	TGTGCCAGCAGACCACTATGGGGGGGGGCTGGGGCCAACGTCCTGACTTTC	CASRPLWGGAGANVLTF
NA	TRBV5-5	13	TRBJ1-4	once	TGTGCCAGCAGCTTGCGAGTACATGAAAAACTGTTTTTT	CASSLRVHEKLFF
NA	TRBV19	15	TRBJ1-2	NA	TGTGCCAGTAGTCCCATTTCGGGGGACAACTATGGCTACACCTTC	CASSPISGDNYGYTF
NA	TRBV6-6	12	TRBJ1-5	NA	TGTGCCAGCACACCGGCGGGACAGCCCCAGCATTTT	CASTPAGQPQHF
NA	TRBV12-5	12	TRBJ1-3	NA	TGTGCTAGTGGTTTCGGGGGAAACACCATATATTTT	CASGFGGNTIYF
NA	TRBV5-1	16	TRBJ2-3	NA	TGCGCCAGCAGCCCCGGATTCGGGGGTAGCACAGATACGCAGTATTTT	CASSPGFGGSTDTQYF
NA	TRBV6-2/TRBV6-3	16	TRBJ2-5	NA	TGTGCCAGCAGCCGAACAAATCGACAGGGAGGAGAGACCCAGTACTTC	CASSRTNRQGGETQYF
TRBD1	TRBV5-4	15	TRBJ1-1	NA	TGTGCCAGCAGCTTGCACAGGGGGACGAACACTGAAGCTTTCTTT	CASSLHRGTNTEAFF
TRBD1	TRBV7-8	17	TRBJ2-7	once	TGTGCCAGCAGCACCGGCCTTCCGGGACAGGGGAAATACGAGCAGTACTTC	CASSTGLPGQGKYEQYF
NA	TRBV12-5	15	TRBJ2-5	NA	TGTGCTAGTGGTCCCCCCCTGAGCGCCCCAGAGACCCAGTACTTC	CASGPPLSAPETQYF
NA	TRBV10-2	12	TRBJ1-1	few	TGCGCCAGCAGTGGAGGGGGCACTGAAGCTTTCTTT	CASSGGGTEAFF
NA	TRBV7-9	15	TRBJ1-1	once	TGTGCCAGCAGCGCCCCCCCGGTTGGGAACACTGAAGCTTTCTTT	CASSAPPVGNTEAFF
NA	TRBV4-1	14	TRBJ1-5	NA	TGCGCCAGCAGCCAAGATAACAGGGTTCAGCCCCAGCATTTT	CASSQDNRVQPQHF
NA	TRBV6-5	13	TRBJ1-5	NA	TGTGCCAGCAGTTACTCCCTTTATCAGCCCCAGCATTTT	CASSYSLYQPQHF
NA	TRBV7-9	11	TRBJ1-1	once	TGTGCCAGCAGCTCGCTCAGGGGTGATTTCTTT	CASSSLRGDFF
NA	TRBV4-2	14	TRBJ2-3	NA	TGTGCCAGCAGCCGCGGACAGTTTCCAGATACGCAGTATTTT	CASSRGQFPDTQYF
NA	TRBV11-2	14	TRBJ1-3	NA	TGTGCCAGCAGCCCCGGGGTGAGGAAGAACACCATATATTTT	CASSPGVRKNTIYF